This TCR beta chain was retrieved from a study of T cells in Graves' hyperthyroidism and ophthalmopathy. Looking at the study overall: Upon initial diagnosis and before any treatment, peripheral blood was collected. General observations from the study: Most clonotypes expanded in the thyroid (above 0.001) were also present in blood.

Amplified regions were TCR beta CDR3 sequences from RNA transcripts. The HTBI primer set drove a first-round RT-PCR of the TCR CDR3. Each CDR3 protein is one row after TCRdb ran MiXCR on the multiplex PCR reads. The data hold 350,000 to 450,000 distinct CDR3 sequences, with over 12% observed a single time. Diagnostic assessment was based on clinical symptoms, serum thyroxine and TRAb, thyroid ultrasound and orbital computed tomography. This clonotype appeared a few times. Antigen unknown. CDR1 LNHDA and CDR2 SQIVND come from the germline V gene (reference sequence). This CDR3 region has 14 residues. V shed 10 bases and J shed 1 base, with 14 bases lying between them.

This TCR came from a man between 45 and 60 years old with Graves' ophthalmopathy. Source material: blood. The chain is built from TRBV19 and TRBJ1-5; D is ambiguous. CDR3 in DNA: TGTGCCACGCACCCAAGGATGAGCAATCAGCCCCAGCATTTT. Encoded protein: CATHPRMSNQPQHF.